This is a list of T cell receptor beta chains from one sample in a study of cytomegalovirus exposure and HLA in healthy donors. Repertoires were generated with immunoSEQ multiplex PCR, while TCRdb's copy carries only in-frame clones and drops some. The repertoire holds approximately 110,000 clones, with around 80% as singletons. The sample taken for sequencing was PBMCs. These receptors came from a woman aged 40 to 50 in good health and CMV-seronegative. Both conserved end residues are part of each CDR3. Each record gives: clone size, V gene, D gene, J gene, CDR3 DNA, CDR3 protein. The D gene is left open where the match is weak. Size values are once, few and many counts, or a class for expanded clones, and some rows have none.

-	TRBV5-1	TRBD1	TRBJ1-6	TGCGCCAGCAGCTTTTCCGGGACAGGGAATTCACCCCTCCACTTT	CASSFSGTGNSPLHF
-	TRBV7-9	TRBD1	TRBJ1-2	TGTGCCAGCAGCGAGACAGGGGACCGCTATGGCTACACCTTC	CASSETGDRYGYTF
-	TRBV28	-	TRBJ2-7	TGTGCCAGCAGTTCCGACAGGCCTGGTGGATTCTACGAGCAGTACTTC	CASSSDRPGGFYEQYF
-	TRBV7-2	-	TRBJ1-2	TGTGCCAGCAGCACCGCCGACCGGGTGAGCTACACCTTC	CASSTADRVSYTF
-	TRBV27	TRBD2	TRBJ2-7	TGTGCCAGCGCCGCGCGGGAGTCCTACGAGCAGTACTTC	CASAARESYEQYF
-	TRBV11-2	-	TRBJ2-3	TGTGCCAGCAGCTTAGTACGGGGGGCGCTTGATACGCAGTATTTT	CASSLVRGALDTQYF
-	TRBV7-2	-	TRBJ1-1	TGTGCCAGCAGCTTAGAAGGCAGGGGAAACACTGAAGCTTTCTTT	CASSLEGRGNTEAFF
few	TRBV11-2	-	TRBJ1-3	TGTGCCAGCAGCCCCTCCTCTGGAAACACCATATATTTT	CASSPSSGNTIYF
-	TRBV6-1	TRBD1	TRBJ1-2	TGTGCCAGCAGTCCCACAGGGGGCAGTACCTATGGCTACACCTTC	CASSPTGGSTYGYTF
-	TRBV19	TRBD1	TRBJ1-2	TGTGCCAGTGGGACAGGGGCCTATGGCTACACCTTC	CASGTGAYGYTF
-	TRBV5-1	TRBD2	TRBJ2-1	TGCGCCAGCAGTGCGAGACTAGCGACATCCTACAATGAGCAGTTCTTC	CASSARLATSYNEQFF
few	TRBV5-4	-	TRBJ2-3	TGTGCCAGCCGACCGGGGGGCAGGTCCACAGATACGCAGTATTTT	CASRPGGRSTDTQYF
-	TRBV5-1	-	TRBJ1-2	TGCGCCAGCAGCCCCACAACAGGAGAGAACCATGGCTACACCTTC	CASSPTTGENHGYTF
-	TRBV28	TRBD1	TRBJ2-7	TGTGCCAGCAGTTTACTGCCGGGACAGGGGGCATCCGAGCAGTACTTC	CASSLLPGQGASEQYF
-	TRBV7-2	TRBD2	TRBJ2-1	TGTGCCAGCACTCCCTTAGCGGGAGGGCGTTACAATGAGCAGTTCTTC	CASTPLAGGRYNEQFF
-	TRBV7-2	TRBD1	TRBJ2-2	TGTGCCAGCAGCTTAATCGGGACAGGAAACACCGGGGAGCTGTTTTTT	CASSLIGTGNTGELFF
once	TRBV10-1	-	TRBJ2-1	TGCGCCAGCAGTGAGGAACCGGTCTACAATGAGCAGTTCTTC	CASSEEPVYNEQFF
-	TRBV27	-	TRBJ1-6	TGTGCCAGCAGTTTACCTGGACAGCAGGGTAATTCACCCCTCCACTTT	CASSLPGQQGNSPLHF
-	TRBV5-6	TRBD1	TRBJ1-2	TGTGCCAGCAGCAGGTCGGACAGGGCCCGGGGCTACACCTTC	CASSRSDRARGYTF
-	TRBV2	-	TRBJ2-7	TGTGCCAGCAGGAGTCTAAGGGGTAGTTCCTACGAGCAGTACTTC	CASRSLRGSSYEQYF
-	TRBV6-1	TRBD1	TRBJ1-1	TGTGCCAGCATGGACAGGTGGAACACTGAAGCTTTCTTT	CASMDRWNTEAFF
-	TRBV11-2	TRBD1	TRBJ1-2	TGTGCCAGCAGGTCAGCCCGGCAGGGGGCCTACCCAAACTATGGCTACACCTTC	CASRSARQGAYPNYGYTF
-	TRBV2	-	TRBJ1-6	TGTGCCAGCAGTGCCCGGCAGGTCGGAAATTCACCCCTCCACTTT	CASSARQVGNSPLHF
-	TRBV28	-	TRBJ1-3	TGTGCCAGCAGTTTTCGGCAGGGGCGCTCTGGAAACACCATATATTTT	CASSFRQGRSGNTIYF
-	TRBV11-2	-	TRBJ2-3	TGTGCCAGCAGGCAGGTACCTAGCACAGATACGCAGTATTTT	CASRQVPSTDTQYF
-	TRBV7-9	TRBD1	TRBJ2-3	TGTGCCAGCAGCCCCCGGACAGGCCAAGATACGCAGTATTTT	CASSPRTGQDTQYF
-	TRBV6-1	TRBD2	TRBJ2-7	TGTGCCAGCAGGAGACTAGCGGACTCCTACGAGCAGTACTTC	CASRRLADSYEQYF
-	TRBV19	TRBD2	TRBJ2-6	TGTGCCAGTACTCCTAGCGGGACTGGGGCCAACGTCCTGACTTTC	CASTPSGTGANVLTF
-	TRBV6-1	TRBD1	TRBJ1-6	TGTGCCAGCAGTGAGCCAGGGGGGAATTCACCCCTCCACTTT	CASSEPGGNSPLHF
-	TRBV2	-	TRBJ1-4	TGTGCCAGCAGTGCGGCCAGGGGTGATGAAAAACTGTTTTTT	CASSAARGDEKLFF
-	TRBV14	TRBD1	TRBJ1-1	TGTGCCAGCAGCCAAGACCCGCGGGACAGGGGCCTCTTGAACACTGAAGCTTTCTTT	CASSQDPRDRGLLNTEAFF
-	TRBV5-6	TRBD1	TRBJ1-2	TGTGCCAGCAGCACAGGGGGCATAGAGTCGGGCTACACCTTC	CASSTGGIESGYTF
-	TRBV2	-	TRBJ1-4	TGTGCCAGCAGGGAGAGGTCGGATCGGGAAAAACTGTTTTTT	CASRERSDREKLFF
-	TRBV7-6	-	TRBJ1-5	TGTGCCAGCAGCCCCCAGCCCCCGACAGTCCCAGGGCCCCAGCATTTT	CASSPQPPTVPGPQHF
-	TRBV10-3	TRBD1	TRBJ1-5	TGTGCCATCAGTGAGACGACAGGGTTGGATCAGCCCCAGCATTTT	CAISETTGLDQPQHF
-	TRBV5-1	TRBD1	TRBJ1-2	TGCGCCAGCAGCTCGGCAGGGCCGACAGGGAGATACACCTTC	CASSSAGPTGRYTF
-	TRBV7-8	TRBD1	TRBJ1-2	TGTGCCAGCAGCTTAGCTTGGACAGGGAGGAAAAACTATGGCTACACCTTC	CASSLAWTGRKNYGYTF
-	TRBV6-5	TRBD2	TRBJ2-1	TGTGCCAGCAGTCGTCTAGCGGGGGGGCGAGGCGAGCAGTTCTTC	CASSRLAGGRGEQFF
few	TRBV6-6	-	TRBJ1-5	TGTGCCAGCAGTTACGTGTCAGGGGAGTCCAATCAGCCCCAGCATTTT	CASSYVSGESNQPQHF
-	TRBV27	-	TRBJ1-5	TGTGCCAGCAGTTTATCAGGATTCCCGGGGGAAGGAGCCCAGCATTTT	CASSLSGFPGEGAQHF
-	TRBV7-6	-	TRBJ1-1	TGTGCCAGCAGCTTAGGACAGGCCGACCTGAACACTGAAGCTTTCTTT	CASSLGQADLNTEAFF
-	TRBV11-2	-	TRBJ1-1	TGTGCCAGCAGCCGGACTTTTCCCAACACTGAAGCTTTCTTT	CASSRTFPNTEAFF
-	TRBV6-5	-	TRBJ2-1	TGTGCCAGCAGTTACTCCTGGGAGACTCGCAACAATGAGCAGTTCTTC	CASSYSWETRNNEQFF
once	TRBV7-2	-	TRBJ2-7	TGTGCCAGCTCAGGCACCCGATACGAGCAGTACTTC	CASSGTRYEQYF
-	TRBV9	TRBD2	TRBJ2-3	TGTGCCAGCAGCGTAAGCGGGGGGGCAGATACGCAGTATTTT	CASSVSGGADTQYF
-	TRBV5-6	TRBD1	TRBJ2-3	TGTGCCAGCAGCTTGGGGACAGGGGCGGCAGATACGCAGTATTTT	CASSLGTGAADTQYF
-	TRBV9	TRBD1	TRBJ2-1	TGTGCCAGCAGGGGACAGGGTTCCTACAATGAGCAGTTCTTC	CASRGQGSYNEQFF
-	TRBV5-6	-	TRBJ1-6	TGTGCCAGCAGCTTGGACAGCTCCTATAATTCACCCCTCCACTTT	CASSLDSSYNSPLHF
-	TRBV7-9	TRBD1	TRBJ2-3	TGTGCCAGCAGCCGGCAGGGGGCTAGCACAGATACGCAGTATTTT	CASSRQGASTDTQYF
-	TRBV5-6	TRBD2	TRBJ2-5	TGTGCCAGCAGCCGACTAGCGGGAGCTGAGACCCAGTACTTC	CASSRLAGAETQYF